This T cell receptor (beta chain) appears in the sequencing data of a study of beta chain features in type 1 diabetes. This clone has more than one count but fewer than ten. Its antigen is as yet unknown. Study-wide results and limits: In every one of the four CD4+ subsets, TCRB CDR3s were moderately but significantly shorter in Type 1 diabetes patients. Patients with type 1 diabetes carried fewer insertions and had more deletions at their VDJ junctions.

Trimming cost V 5 bases and J 4 bases, with 15 bases left between them. Looked up from germline, CDR1 is MNHNS and CDR2 is SASEGT. The CDR3 length is 15 residues. As every portion of the isolated RNA was reverse transcribed, the sequencing read expressed TCRB transcripts. Profiled with immunoSEQ multiplex PCR; TCRdb holds only in-frame clones, not every one. Here the sample spans fewer than 55,000 clones, roughly 39% being singletons. The TCR comes from a man aged 25-40 years with type 1 diabetes. The chain combines TRBV6-1 with TRBJ1-5; D call uncertain. The sequencing sample was made of Tregs from blood. The CDR3 nucleotides are TGTGCCAGCAGTCAGGAGGTCAGCATAAATCAGCCCCAGCATTTT. It encodes CASSQEVSINQPQHF.